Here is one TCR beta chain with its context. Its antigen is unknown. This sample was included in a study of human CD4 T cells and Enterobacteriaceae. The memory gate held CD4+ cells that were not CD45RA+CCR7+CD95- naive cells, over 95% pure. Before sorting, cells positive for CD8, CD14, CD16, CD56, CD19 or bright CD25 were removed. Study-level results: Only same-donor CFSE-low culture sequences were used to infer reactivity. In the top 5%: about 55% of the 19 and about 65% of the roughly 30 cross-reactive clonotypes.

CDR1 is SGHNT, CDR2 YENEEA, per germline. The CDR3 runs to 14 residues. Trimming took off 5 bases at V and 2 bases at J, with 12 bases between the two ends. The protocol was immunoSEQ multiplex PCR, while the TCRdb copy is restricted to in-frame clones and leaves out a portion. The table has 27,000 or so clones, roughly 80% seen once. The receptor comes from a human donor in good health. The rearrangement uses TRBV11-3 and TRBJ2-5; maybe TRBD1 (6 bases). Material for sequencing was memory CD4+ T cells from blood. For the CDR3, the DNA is TGTGCCAGCAGCCCCCCAGGACAGCAAGAGACCCAGTACTTC. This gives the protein CASSPPGQQETQYF.